Below are 5 T cell receptor beta chains sequenced from a single sample in a study of T and B cells in COVID-19 patients. TRB rearrangements were amplified by multiplex PCR with BIOMED2 TRB-A/B primers. TCRdb fed the multiplex PCR reads into MiXCR, producing one record per CDR3 protein. The repertoire holds 24,000 or so distinct CDR3 sequences, approximately 32% seen once, with more than 1.5% in the top ten. Blood genomic DNA input for TRB amplification was about 240-550 ng. Sequenced sample: blood. These receptors originate from a human donor who had recovered from COVID-19.

This clonotype is medium-sized (0.01 to 0.1%) in the sample. This rearrangement joins TRBV19 to TRBJ2-7; TRBD1 matches 9 bases. The CDR3 covers 13 residues. The germline V gene encodes CDR1 LNHDA and CDR2 SQIVND (reference sequence). The trim removed 4 bases at V and 5 bases at J, leaving 3 bases unmatched. The chain's CDR3 is CASSRDREDEQYF. The CDR3 bases are TGTGCCAGTAGTAGGGACAGGGAAGACGAGCAGTACTTC.

This clonotype showed up just a few times. The gene calls are TRBV7-6 and TRBJ2-3; D might be TRBD2 (7 bases). The germline V and J ends were trimmed by 5 bases and 2 bases, with 11 bases remaining between them. The CDR3 loop spans 14 amino acids. Germline loops: CDR1 SGHVS, CDR2 FNYEAQ. As DNA, the CDR3 is TGTGCCAGCAGCCGGGGGGCCGACACAGATACGCAGTATTTT. Its translation is CASSRGADTDTQYF.

This clonotype was seen ten or more times. The chain uses TRBV7-6 and TRBJ2-1, with 8 nucleotides matching TRBD2. CDR3 length: 17 amino acids. Germline CDR1 and CDR2: SGHVS and FNYEAQ. V lost 5 bases to trimming and J lost 8 bases; unmatched junction nucleotides: 17. CDR3 sequence: CASSLVVREVPEDEQFF. The CDR3 nucleotides are TGTGCCAGCAGCCTCGTTGTGCGGGAGGTTCCTGAGGATGAGCAGTTCTTC.

The chain's CDR3 is CASSQGWYSDTDTQYF. The DNA of the CDR3 is TGTGCCAGCAGCCAAGGGTGGTACTCTGACACAGATACGCAGTATTTT. This chain connects TRBV5-4 to TRBJ2-3; D ambiguous. This CDR3 region has 16 residues. The germline CDR1 and CDR2 sequences are SGHNT and YYREEE (reference sequence). V lost 4 bases and J lost 2, with 17 bases in between.

Comments on this clonotype: The junction shows a germline mismatch at one end, possibly a read error. The V gene is TRBV5-5, the J gene TRBJ1-4; TRBD1 is a possible D gene (5 bases). There are 14 residues in the CDR3. Looked up from germline, CDR1 is SGHKS and CDR2 is YYEKEE (reference sequence). CDR3 coding DNA: TGCGCCAGCAGGCCCGGGGGGGGAAATGAAAAACTGTTTTTT. This gives the protein CASRPGGGNEKLFF.